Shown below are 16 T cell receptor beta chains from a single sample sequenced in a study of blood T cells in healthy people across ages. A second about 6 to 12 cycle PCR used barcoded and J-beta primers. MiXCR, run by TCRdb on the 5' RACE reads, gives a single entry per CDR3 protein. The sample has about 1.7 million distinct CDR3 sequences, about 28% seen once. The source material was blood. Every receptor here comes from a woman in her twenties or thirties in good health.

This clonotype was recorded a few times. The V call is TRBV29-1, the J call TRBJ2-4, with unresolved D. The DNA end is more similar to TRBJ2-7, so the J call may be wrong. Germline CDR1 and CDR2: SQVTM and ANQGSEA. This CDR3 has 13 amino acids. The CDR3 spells CSVEEPPRTEQYF. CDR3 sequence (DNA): TGCAGCGTTGAAGAGCCCCCCCGTACCGAGCAGTACTTC.

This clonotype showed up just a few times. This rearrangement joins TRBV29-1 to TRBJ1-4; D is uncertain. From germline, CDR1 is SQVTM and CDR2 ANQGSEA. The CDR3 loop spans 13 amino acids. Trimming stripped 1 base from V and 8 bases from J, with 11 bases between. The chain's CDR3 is CSVEASTGEKLFF. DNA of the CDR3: TGCAGCGTTGAAGCATCGACGGGCGAAAAACTGTTTTTT.

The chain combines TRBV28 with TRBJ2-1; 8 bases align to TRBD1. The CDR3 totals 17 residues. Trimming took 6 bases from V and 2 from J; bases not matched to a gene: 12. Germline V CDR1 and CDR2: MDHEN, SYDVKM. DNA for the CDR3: TGTGCCAGCAGCTCCATTACCGGGACAGGAGCCTACAATGAGCAGTTCTTC. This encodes CASSSITGTGAYNEQFF.

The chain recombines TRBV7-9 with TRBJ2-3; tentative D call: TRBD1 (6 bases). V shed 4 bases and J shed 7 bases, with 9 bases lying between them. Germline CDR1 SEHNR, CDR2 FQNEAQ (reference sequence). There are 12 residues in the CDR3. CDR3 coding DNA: TGTGCCAGCAGCTCGGGACATTATACGCAGTATTTT. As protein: CASSSGHYTQYF.

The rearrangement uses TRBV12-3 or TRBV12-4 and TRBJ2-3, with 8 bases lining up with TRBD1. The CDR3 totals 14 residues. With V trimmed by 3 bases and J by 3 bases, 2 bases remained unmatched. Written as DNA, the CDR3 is TGTGCCAGCAGTTTCAGGGGGCCTACAGATACGCAGTATTTT. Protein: CASSFRGPTDTQYF.

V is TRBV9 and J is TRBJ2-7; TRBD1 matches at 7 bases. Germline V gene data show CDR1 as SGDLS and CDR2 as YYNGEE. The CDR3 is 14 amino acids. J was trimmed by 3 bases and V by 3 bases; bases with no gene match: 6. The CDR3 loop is CASSEGAEGYEQYF. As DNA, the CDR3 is TGTGCCAGCAGCGAGGGGGCCGAGGGCTACGAGCAGTACTTC.

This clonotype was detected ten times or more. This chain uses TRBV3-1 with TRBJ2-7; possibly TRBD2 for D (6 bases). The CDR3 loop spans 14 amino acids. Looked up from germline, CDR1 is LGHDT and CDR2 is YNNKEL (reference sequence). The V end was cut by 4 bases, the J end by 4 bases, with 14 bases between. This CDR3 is CASSPPGGAYEQYF. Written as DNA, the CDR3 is TGTGCCAGCAGCCCGCCCGGCGGGGCTTACGAGCAGTACTTC.

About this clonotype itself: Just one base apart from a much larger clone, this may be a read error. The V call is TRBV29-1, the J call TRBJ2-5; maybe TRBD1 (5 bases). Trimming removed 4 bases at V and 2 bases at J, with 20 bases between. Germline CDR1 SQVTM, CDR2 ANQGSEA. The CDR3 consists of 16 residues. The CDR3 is CSVVGVLDTGQETQYF. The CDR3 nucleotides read TGCAGCGTTGTGGGTGTCTTGGACACCGGGCAAGAGACCCAGTACTTC.

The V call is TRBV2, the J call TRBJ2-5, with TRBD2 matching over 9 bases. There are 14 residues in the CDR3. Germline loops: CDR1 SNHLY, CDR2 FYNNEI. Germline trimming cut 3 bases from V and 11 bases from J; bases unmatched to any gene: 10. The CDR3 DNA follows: TGTGCCAGCAGTGATAGCGGGGGCGACAATGAGCAGTACTTC. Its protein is CASSDSGGDNEQYF.

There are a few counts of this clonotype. The CDR3 region is CASSEGQTVTYNEQFF. The CDR3 region has the DNA TGCGCCAGCAGCGAGGGCCAGACCGTTACCTACAATGAGCAGTTCTTC. This chain links TRBV5-1 with TRBJ2-1, with a weak D call TRBD2 (5 bases). V lost 4 bases and J 2 bases, leaving 16 bases between the germline ends. Looked up from germline, CDR1 is SGHRS and CDR2 is YFSETQ. The CDR3 has 16 residues.

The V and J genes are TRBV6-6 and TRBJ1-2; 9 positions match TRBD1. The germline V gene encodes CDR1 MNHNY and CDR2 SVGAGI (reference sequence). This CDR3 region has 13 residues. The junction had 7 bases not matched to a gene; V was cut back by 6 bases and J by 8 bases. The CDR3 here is CASRSGQGGGYTF. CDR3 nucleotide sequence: TGTGCCAGCAGATCGGGACAGGGAGGGGGCTACACCTTC.

This CDR3 reads CASSPGGNGENIQYF. CDR3 coding DNA: TGTGCCAGCAGCCCTGGCGGCAACGGGGAAAACATTCAGTACTTC. The V and J genes are TRBV12-3 or TRBV12-4 and TRBJ2-4, with D possibly TRBD2 on 5 matching bases. This CDR3 is 15 amino acids long. The V end lost 6 bases, the J end lost 5 bases, and 17 bases lay between the germline ends.

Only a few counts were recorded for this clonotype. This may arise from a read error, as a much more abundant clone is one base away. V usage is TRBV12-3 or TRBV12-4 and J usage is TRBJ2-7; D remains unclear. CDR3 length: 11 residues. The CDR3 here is CASSPGFERYF. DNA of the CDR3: TGTGCCAGCAGTCCCGGGTTCGAGCGGTACTTC.

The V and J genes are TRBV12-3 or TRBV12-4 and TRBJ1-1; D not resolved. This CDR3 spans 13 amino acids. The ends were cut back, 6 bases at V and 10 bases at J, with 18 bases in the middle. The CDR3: CASRTGRGVGAFF. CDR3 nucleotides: TGTGCCAGCAGAACTGGGCGGGGAGTCGGAGCTTTCTTT.

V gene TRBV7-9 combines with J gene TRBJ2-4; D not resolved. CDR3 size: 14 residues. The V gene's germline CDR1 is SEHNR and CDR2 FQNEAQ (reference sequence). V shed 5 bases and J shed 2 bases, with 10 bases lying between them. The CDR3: CASSTDLSKNIQYF. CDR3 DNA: TGTGCCAGCAGCACGGATTTGTCCAAAAACATTCAGTACTTC.

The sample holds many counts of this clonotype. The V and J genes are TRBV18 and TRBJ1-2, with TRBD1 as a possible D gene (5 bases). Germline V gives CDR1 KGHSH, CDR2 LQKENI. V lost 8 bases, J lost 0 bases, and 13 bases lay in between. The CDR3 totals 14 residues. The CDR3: CASSPPGANYGYTF. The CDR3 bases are TGTGCCAGCAGCCCCCCGGGGGCTAACTATGGCTACACCTTC.